This T cell receptor (beta chain) derives from a study of blood T cell repertoires in COVID-19. Study in general: Both acute and convalescent COVID-19 samples were obtained from the United States, Italy and Spain.

Germline V gives CDR1 LGHDT, CDR2 YNNKEL (reference sequence). CDR3 length: 14 amino acids. Trimming took 4 bases from V and 3 from J, leaving 10 bases between them. This clone was seen just once. As handled by the study authors: By means of reference gene primer amplification, nucleated cell counts were estimated. Sequenced by immunoSEQ multiplex PCR; TCRdb stores in-frame clones only, minus some. The V and J calls and the clone size are those of that table, but D and trimming were determined from the DNA. The data contain approximately 250,000 clones, 65% to 90% of them seen just once; the ten biggest clones take up approximately 5%.

This clonotype was obtained from a man aged 50-59 years with COVID-19, enrolled during active disease. The chain recombines TRBV3-1 (or the pseudogene TRBV3-2) with TRBJ1-5; D gene unclear. Sequenced: peripheral blood. The CDR3 here is CASSLAGYNQPQHF. The CDR3 DNA reads TGTGCCAGCAGCCTAGCCGGCTACAATCAGCCCCAGCATTTT.